This T cell receptor (beta chain) was recovered during a study of CD8+CD57+ T cells in acquired aplastic anemia. Background on the study: Mean yield of DNA from sorted CD4+ and CD8+ cells was approximately 3 ug.

Researchers used genomic DNA as the template to profile TCR beta VDJ and CDR3. MiXCR was run by TCRdb on the reads, yielding one entry per CDR3 protein. The data show 150,000 to 200,000 distinct CDR3 sequences, 64% seen once. Whole-study findings and limits: No significant patient-versus-control difference appeared in CD8+ Simpson's diversity. A set of around 30 CD8+ CDR3 sequences was shared between patients and controls, and these sequences appeared highly expressed in patients.

This clonotype was counted only a few times. Its target is unknown. Deletions cut 2 bases from V and 7 bases from J, with 10 bases between. CDR3 length equals 12 residues. Germline CDR1 and CDR2: SGDLS and YYNGEE. V gene TRBV9 combines with J gene TRBJ2-7; D call uncertain. This sequence originates from a human donor with severe aplastic anemia or a healthy control (not recorded which). The specimen was sorted CD4+, CD8+, or CD8+CD57+ T cells (not recorded which) from PBMCs. The CDR3 loop is CASSVVPQEQYF. The CDR3 DNA is TGTGCCAGCAGCGTGGTTCCCCAAGAGCAGTACTTC.